This TCR beta chain was obtained from a study of control samples from healthy donors and cancer patients. Germline loops: CDR1 SGHNT, CDR2 YYREEE (reference sequence). Deletions cut 6 bases from V and 5 bases from J, with 11 bases between. The CDR3 contains 13 residues. Produced via immunoSEQ multiplex PCR; TCRdb's table is partial and in-frame only. The sample includes approximately 76,000 clones, roughly 84% of them seen just once. J is TRBJ1-4 and V is TRBV5-4, with D possibly TRBD1 on 5 matching bases. Sample: PBMCs. The TCR comes from a man aged 55 to 70 with head and neck cancer. The CDR3 DNA sequence: TGTGCCAGCACCTTTGACAGAAATGAAAAACTGTTTTTT. Translation: CASTFDRNEKLFF.